The 27 T cell receptor beta chains below all came from one sample that was sequenced in a study of Tregs in tolerant kidney transplant recipients. The nonmyeloablative bone marrow transplants came from related graft donors, with transient mixed chimerism. Measured with immunoSEQ multiplex PCR; TCRdb has only the in-frame clones, and not every one. The sample lists approximately 81,000 clones; around nine tenths were seen once. The sample was CD4+ T cells from blood (PBMCs), taken 24 months after the transplant. Every receptor here comes from a human patient who received a combined kidney and bone marrow transplant. Some T cells may be the graft donor's.

The genes are TRBV10-3 and TRBJ1-2; 9 bases line up with TRBD1. V was clipped by 4 bases and J by 0 bases; unmatched bases: 12. CDR1 ENHRY and CDR2 SYGVKD come from the germline V gene. This CDR3 region has 18 residues. The CDR3 is CAISGGRTGVRSNYGYTF. CDR3 bases: TGTGCCATCAGTGGGGGAAGGACAGGGGTTCGTTCTAACTATGGCTACACCTTC.

V usage is TRBV2 and J usage is TRBJ2-3, with D maybe TRBD2 (6 bases). The CDR3 is made up of 14 amino acids. V was trimmed by 1 base and J by 1 base, leaving 6 bases between them. CDR1 and CDR2 from the germline V gene are SNHLY and FYNNEI. The CDR3 spells CASSEGGGTDTQYF. The DNA of the CDR3 is TGTGCCAGCAGTGAAGGCGGGGGCACAGATACGCAGTATTTT. Together with reference TRBV2 and TRBJ2-3, the CDR3 gives the full variable domain: EPEVTQTPSHQVTQMGQEVILRCVPISNHLYFYWYRQILGQKVEFLVSFYNNEISEKSEIFDDQFSVERPDGSNFTLKIRSTKLEDSAMYFCASSEGGGTDTQYFGPGTRLTVL.

The V gene is TRBV5-1, the J gene TRBJ2-3; D remains unclear. V lost 0 bases and J 0 bases, leaving 8 bases between the germline ends. The germline gives CDR1 SGHRS, CDR2 YFSETQ. The length of the CDR3 is 15 residues. CDR3 bases: TGCGCCAGCAGCTTGGCCCCTAGGAGCACAGATACGCAGTATTTT. This translates into CASSLAPRSTDTQYF.

The gene calls are TRBV4-2 and TRBJ2-3; weak D call: TRBD1 (6 bases). Trimming stripped 0 bases from V and 5 bases from J, with 15 bases between. From germline, CDR1 is LGHNA and CDR2 YNFKEQ. The CDR3 runs to 16 residues. The CDR3 DNA reads as TGTGCCAGCAGCCAAGATGGGGATAGGGGGATAGATACGCAGTATTTT. It is translated as CASSQDGDRGIDTQYF.

This clone was seen a few times. The chain employs TRBV2 and TRBJ1-4; D is unclear. Germline-derived CDR1 and CDR2 are SNHLY and FYNNEI. Trimming removed 6 bases at V and 4 bases at J, with 9 bases between. This CDR3 comprises 13 residues. In DNA form, the CDR3 reads TGTGCCAGCAGAGCGGACGGTAATGAAAAACTGTTTTTT. Protein sequence: CASRADGNEKLFF.

The gene calls are TRBV28 and TRBJ1-2; D gene ambiguous. This CDR3 is built from 13 residues. Trimming stripped 5 bases from V and 7 bases from J, with 14 bases between. The germline CDR1 and CDR2 sequences are MDHEN and SYDVKM. CDR3 residues: CASSIPRGRGYTF. The CDR3 DNA reads as TGTGCCAGCAGTATTCCCCGGGGTCGTGGCTACACCTTC.

The chain recombines TRBV7-3 with TRBJ2-1; the D gene is possibly TRBD2 (7 bases). Germline assignment: CDR1 SGHTA and CDR2 FQGTGA. The V end was cut by 1 base, the J end by 9 bases, with 10 bases between. The CDR3 length is 13 residues. CDR3 in DNA: TGTGCCAGCAGCTTAATGGGGGGGCCTGAGCAGTTCTTC. This encodes CASSLMGGPEQFF. The variable domain in full, with the rest retrieved from reference TRBV7-3 and TRBJ2-1, is GAGVSQTPSNKVTEKGKYVELRCDPISGHTALYWYRQSLGQGPEFLIYFQGTGAADDSGLPNDRFFAVRPEGSVSTLKIQRTERGDSAVYLCASSLMGGPEQFFGPGTRLTVL.

V and J are TRBV29-1 and TRBJ2-7, with 8 bases that match TRBD1. Germline values: CDR1 SQVTM, CDR2 ANQGSEA. The length of the CDR3 is 14 residues. J lost 1 base, V lost 2 bases, and 4 bases had no gene match. The CDR3 bases are TGCAGCGTTGAAAATCGGACAGGGTCCTACGAGCAGTACTTC. It specifies CSVENRTGSYEQYF.

The rearrangement uses TRBV4-2 and TRBJ1-1, with D maybe TRBD1 (5 bases). Germline V gene sequence: CDR1 LGHNA, CDR2 YNFKEQ. This CDR3 is built from 13 residues. Deletions cut 1 base from V and 12 bases from J, with 15 bases between. The DNA for the CDR3 is TGTGCCAGCAGCCAAGGGCAGGGCTACGGGTCTTTCTTT. This gives the protein CASSQGQGYGSFF.

The V gene is TRBV27, the J gene TRBJ1-5, with D tentatively TRBD1 (6 bases). Germline-derived CDR1 and CDR2 are MNHEY and SMNVEV (reference sequence). With 2 bases removed from V and 0 bases from J, the gap between germline ends came to 11 bases. The CDR3 consists of 16 residues. Here the CDR3 DNA reads TGTGCCAGCAGTTTAGGACAGCAGTATAGCAATCAGCCCCAGCATTTT. Translating it yields CASSLGQQYSNQPQHF.

In nucleotides, the CDR3 is TGCGCCAGCAGCTTGGCCGGTGGGAGGGGGACCTACAATGAGCAGTTCTTC. It encodes CASSLAGGRGTYNEQFF. This rearrangement joins TRBV5-1 to TRBJ2-1, with D tentatively TRBD2 (7 bases). Trimming shortened V by 0 bases and J by 2 bases, and 15 bases separated the two germline ends. CDR1 is SGHRS and CDR2 is YFSETQ in the germline V gene. The CDR3 runs to 17 residues.

V gene TRBV7-2 combines with J gene TRBJ2-1; a weak D match, TRBD2 (7 bases). This CDR3 spans 16 amino acids. Per the germline V gene, CDR1 is SGHTA and CDR2 is FQGNSA. The ends were cut back, 3 bases at V and 3 bases at J, with 15 bases in the middle. CDR3 sequence reads: CASSFMGGGGYNEQFF. CDR3 nucleotide sequence: TGTGCCAGCAGCTTTATGGGCGGGGGCGGCTACAATGAGCAGTTCTTC.

The gene calls are TRBV5-1 and TRBJ2-3; TRBD2 might be the D (5 bases). In germline, CDR1 is SGHRS, CDR2 YFSETQ. The CDR3 is 16 amino acids. V dropped 0 bases and J dropped 1 base, with 12 bases sitting between them. The CDR3, as DNA: TGCGCCAGCAGCTTGGCTACGGGGAAGGGCACAGATACGCAGTATTTT. Translating gives CASSLATGKGTDTQYF. Based on the CDR3 plus reference TRBV5-1 and TRBJ2-3, the full variable domain is KAGVTQTPRYLIKTRGQQVTLSCSPISGHRSVSWYQQTPGQGLQFLFEYFSETQRNKGNFPGRFSGRQFSNSRSEMNVSTLELGDSALYLCASSLATGKGTDTQYFGPGTRLTVL.

A single count supports this clone. The chain uses TRBV29-1 and TRBJ2-5; 11 bases agree with TRBD2. The CDR3 runs to 14 residues. In germline, CDR1 is SQVTM, CDR2 ANQGSEA. With V trimmed by 7 bases and J by 7 bases, 11 bases remained unmatched. CDR3 DNA sequence: TGCAGCGCCGGGGGACTAGCGGTTCAGGCGACCCAGTACTTC. Translating it yields CSAGGLAVQATQYF.

The rearrangement uses TRBV11-3 and TRBJ2-7, with 10 bases matching TRBD2. Unmatched junction bases numbered 6, after V lost 7 bases and J lost 0 bases. The CDR3 has 15 amino acids. CDR1 SGHNT and CDR2 YENEEA come from the germline V gene. CDR3 protein: CASTRTSGFSYEQYF. Here the CDR3 DNA reads TGTGCCAGCACCCGGACTAGCGGATTCTCCTACGAGCAGTACTTC.

J is TRBJ2-1 and V is TRBV29-1, with a tentative D call TRBD1 (5 bases). Germline V gene data show CDR1 as SQVTM and CDR2 as ANQGSEA. The length of the CDR3 is 12 residues. The ends were cut back, 2 bases at V and 6 bases at J, with 8 bases in the middle. The CDR3 region is CSVEYRGNEQFF. The CDR3 DNA is TGCAGCGTTGAATATAGGGGCAATGAGCAGTTCTTC.

The chain employs TRBV6-1 and TRBJ1-5; D is undetermined. V shed 2 bases and J shed 5 bases, with 13 bases lying between them. This CDR3 has 15 residues. CDR1 is MNHNS and CDR2 is SASEGT in the germline V gene. The CDR3 protein is CASSERHIGHQPQHF. CDR3 in DNA: TGTGCCAGCAGTGAAAGACATATTGGCCATCAGCCCCAGCATTTT.

The V and J genes are TRBV11-3 and TRBJ2-7; D remains ambiguous. Germline V gene sequence: CDR1 SGHNT, CDR2 YENEEA. This CDR3 has 14 residues. V lost 5 bases and J lost 0, with 11 bases in between. CDR3: CASSPNGLSYEQYF. DNA for the CDR3: TGTGCCAGCAGCCCGAACGGTCTCTCCTACGAGCAGTACTTC.

This clone was picked up one time. V gene TRBV11-2 combines with J gene TRBJ2-7; D ambiguous. V gave up 1 base and J gave up 7 bases, with 11 bases separating them. Per germline, CDR1 SGHAT and CDR2 FQNNGV. The CDR3 length is 13 residues. The CDR3 reads CASSLGLYKEQYF. The CDR3 nucleotides read TGTGCCAGCAGCTTAGGGCTTTATAAGGAGCAGTACTTC.

V gene TRBV7-3 combines with J gene TRBJ2-3; 11 bases are shared with TRBD2. Germline CDR1 is SGHTA and CDR2 is FQGTGA. V dropped 5 bases and J dropped 3; count of bases not matched to a gene: 7. This CDR3 region has 16 residues. The CDR3 DNA reads as TGTGCCAGCAGCGCGCTAGCGGGGGGTACGACAGATACGCAGTATTTT. Encoded protein: CASSALAGGTTDTQYF.

The V call is TRBV5-1, the J call TRBJ2-2; 9 nucleotides line up with TRBD2. Trimming at V came to 2 bases and at J to 6 bases, leaving 5 bases not matched to a gene. Looked up from germline, CDR1 is SGHRS and CDR2 is YFSETQ. The CDR3 is 15 amino acids. CDR3 bases: TGCGCCAGCAGCTTACGTGCGGGAGGGCCCGGGGAGCTGTTTTTT. As protein: CASSLRAGGPGELFF.

This clone was observed once. The chain recombines TRBV6-5 with TRBJ1-5, with a possible D match to TRBD1 (5 bases). The CDR3 consists of 15 residues. Looked up from germline, CDR1 is MNHEY and CDR2 is SVGAGI. The V end lost 2 bases, the J end lost 4 bases, and 12 bases lay between the germline ends. The CDR3 DNA sequence: TGTGCCAGCAGTTACGATAGACAGCCAAATCAGCCCCAGCATTTT. Encoded protein: CASSYDRQPNQPQHF.

The chain employs TRBV19 and TRBJ1-2, with a weak D call TRBD1 (6 bases). Germline CDR1 reads LNHDA; CDR2 reads SQIVND (reference sequence). The CDR3 sequence is 14 residues long. Trimming shortened V by 2 bases and J by 4 bases, and 11 bases separated the two germline ends. The CDR3 region is CASSIRDRSYGYTF. The CDR3 coding sequence is TGTGCCAGTAGTATAAGAGACAGGTCCTATGGCTACACCTTC.

The chain joins TRBV5-1 to TRBJ2-7; no clear D gene. The V gene lost 4 bases and the J gene lost 1 base, with 9 bases spanning the gap. Germline V gene lookup returns CDR1 SGHRS and CDR2 YFSETQ. The CDR3 consists of 13 residues. The CDR3 spells CASSRGGSYEQYF. Written as DNA, the CDR3 is TGCGCCAGCAGCCGAGGTGGGTCCTACGAGCAGTACTTC. The variable domain in full, with the rest retrieved from reference TRBV5-1 and TRBJ2-7, is KAGVTQTPRYLIKTRGQQVTLSCSPISGHRSVSWYQQTPGQGLQFLFEYFSETQRNKGNFPGRFSGRQFSNSRSEMNVSTLELGDSALYLCASSRGGSYEQYFGPGTRLTVT.

The rearrangement uses TRBV7-2 and TRBJ2-3, with D tentatively TRBD1 (5 bases). The CDR3 sequence is 17 residues long. Deletions cut 6 bases from V and 4 bases from J, with 23 bases between. Germline CDR1 SGHTA, CDR2 FQGNSA. CDR3 coding DNA: TGTGCCAGCAGTCAGTCTGTATGGGGCCCTGAAGCAGATACGCAGTATTTT. Protein: CASSQSVWGPEADTQYF. The entire variable domain, with the rest obtained from reference TRBV7-2 and TRBJ2-3, is as follows: GAGVSQSPSNKVTEKGKDVELRCDPISGHTALYWYRQSLGQGLEFLIYFQGNSAPDKSGLPSDRFSAERTGGSVSTLTIQRTQQEDSAVYLCASSQSVWGPEADTQYFGPGTRLTVL.

The genes are TRBV7-9 and TRBJ2-5, with 8 nucleotides matching TRBD2. The CDR3 runs 15 residues. CDR1 and CDR2 from the germline V gene are SEHNR and FQNEAQ (reference sequence). The V segment lost 2 bases and the J segment 0 bases; nucleotides outside the gene matches: 2. CDR3 bases: TGTGCCAGCAGCTTAAACGGGGGGGACCAAGAGACCCAGTACTTC. This codes for CASSLNGGDQETQYF.

Comment on this clone: Other DNA sequences in this sample translate to the same CDR3. The CDR3: CASSGGLGNTSPLHF. The CDR3, as DNA: TGTGCCAGCAGTGGTGGACTTGGGAATACTTCCCCCCTCCACTTT. This rearrangement joins TRBV2 to TRBJ1-6; no firm D call. The CDR3 has 15 residues. The V gene lost 4 bases and the J gene lost 13 bases, with 20 bases spanning the gap. The germline CDR1 and CDR2 sequences are SNHLY and FYNNEI. Variable domain in full (rest from reference TRBV2 and TRBJ1-6): EPEVTQTPSHQVTQMGQEVILRCVPISNHLYFYWYRQILGQKVEFLVSFYNNEISEKSEIFDDQFSVERPDGSNFTLKIRSTKLEDSAMYFCASSGGLGNTSPLHFGNGTRLTVT.